These 8 T cell receptor beta chains came from one sample sequenced in a study of blood T cell repertoires in COVID-19. Measured with immunoSEQ multiplex PCR; TCRdb has only the in-frame clones, and not every one. The sample includes roughly 230,000 clones, around four fifths of them seen just once. The source material was peripheral blood. Receptor source: a middle-aged man with active or convalescent COVID-19.

This clone was observed many times. The chain recombines TRBV24-1 with TRBJ2-7; 7 positions match TRBD2. This CDR3 contains 16 residues. After removal of 3 bases from V and 0 bases from J, the junction contained 7 bases not matched to a gene. Per germline, CDR1 KGHDR and CDR2 SFDVKD. The CDR3: CATSDHFASGSYEQYF. CDR3 coding DNA: TGTGCCACCAGTGATCACTTTGCTAGCGGCTCCTACGAGCAGTACTTC.

This chain uses TRBV19 with TRBJ2-3; 9 bases match TRBD2. The CDR3 is 15 residues long. Germline-derived CDR1 and CDR2 are LNHDA and SQIVND (reference sequence). Losses at the gene ends were 10 bases for V and 2 bases for J; bases not matched to a gene: 10. The CDR3 is CATRGRLADTDTQYF. The CDR3 DNA sequence: TGTGCCACCCGTGGGCGACTAGCGGACACAGATACGCAGTATTTT.

The chain employs TRBV2 and TRBJ2-1, with 10 bases matching TRBD2. Germline-derived CDR1 and CDR2 are SNHLY and FYNNEI. CDR3 length: 12 amino acids. J was trimmed by 14 bases and V by 2 bases; bases with no gene match: 3. The chain's CDR3 is CASSELAGDKFF. CDR3 in DNA: TGTGCCAGCAGTGAACTAGCGGGGGATAAGTTCTTC.

The genes are TRBV28 and TRBJ1-2; possible D gene TRBD1, 6 bases. CDR1 and CDR2 from the germline V gene are MDHEN and SYDVKM. The CDR3 consists of 14 residues. V gave up 6 bases and J gave up 4 bases, with 15 bases separating them. This CDR3 is CASRGGQKSYGYTF. In nucleotides, the CDR3 is TGTGCCAGCAGGGGCGGACAGAAGAGCTATGGCTACACCTTC.

CDR3 protein: CASSPTQNQYNEQFF. CDR3 in DNA: TGTGCCAGCTCACCTACACAAAACCAATACAATGAGCAGTTCTTC. V gene TRBV18 combines with J gene TRBJ2-1; no firm D call. CDR3 size: 15 residues. The ends were cut back, 3 bases at V and 4 bases at J, with 13 bases in the middle. The germline V gene encodes CDR1 KGHSH and CDR2 LQKENI.

The J gene is TRBJ2-6, the V gene TRBV4-1; TRBD1 aligns across 10 bases. V lost 4 bases and J lost 1; bases outside the gene matches: 7. This CDR3 has 18 residues. Germline CDR1 is MGHRA and CDR2 is YSYEKL. Here the CDR3 reads CASSRKGQGGSGANVLTF. The DNA of the CDR3 is TGCGCCAGCAGCCGAAAAGGACAGGGGGGTTCTGGGGCCAACGTCCTGACTTTC.

The chain employs TRBV11-3 and TRBJ2-1; D is unresolved. Trimming removed 3 bases from V and 10 bases from J, with 16 bases in between. This CDR3 has 14 amino acids. The V gene's germline CDR1 is SGHNT and CDR2 YENEEA. As DNA, the CDR3 is TGTGCCAGCAGCTTCGAGACTTTCGACGCAGAGCAGTTCTTC. Protein sequence: CASSFETFDAEQFF. The entire variable domain, with the rest obtained from reference TRBV11-3 and TRBJ2-1, is as follows: EAGVVQSPRYKIIEKKQPVAFWCNPISGHNTLYWYLQNLGQGPELLIRYENEEAVDDSQLPKDRFSAERLKGVDSTLKIQPAELGDSAVYLCASSFETFDAEQFFGPGTRLTVL.

The chain joins TRBV30 to TRBJ2-3; the D gene is possibly TRBD1 (6 bases). CDR3 length equals 15 residues. The V gene's germline CDR1 is GTSNPN and CDR2 SVGIG (reference sequence). The V gene lost 0 bases and the J gene lost 6 bases, with 16 bases spanning the gap. The CDR3 is CAWSVGAPAADTQYF. The DNA of the CDR3 is TGTGCCTGGAGTGTGGGGGCCCCAGCTGCGGATACGCAGTATTTT.